This T cell receptor beta chain was recorded in a study of blood T cell repertoires in COVID-19. Study-wide background: Material from acute and convalescent COVID-19 was sourced from the United States, Italy and Spain.

Trimming took 3 bases from V and 0 from J, leaving 10 bases between them. Germline CDR1 reads GTSNPN; CDR2 reads SVGIG (reference sequence). The CDR3 is 14 amino acids. Participant ages covered about 18 to 95 years across around 22 US areas. Clinical history reported by participants formed the basis on which cohorts were assigned. Clones were read by immunoSEQ multiplex PCR, and TCRdb kept only the in-frame ones, dropping some. The sample carries hundreds of thousands of clones, approximately 91% recorded once. This clone was picked up one time. The clonotype was recovered from a woman in her thirties or forties who had recovered from COVID-19. The rearrangement joins TRBV30 to TRBJ2-3; no reliable D call. Sequences were obtained from PBMCs or T cells enriched from blood (not recorded which). This CDR3 is CAWRWRHSTDTQYF. CDR3 DNA sequence: TGTGCCTGGAGATGGCGGCATAGCACAGATACGCAGTATTTT.